One sample yielded the 28 T cell receptor beta chains listed below, sequenced in a study of blood T cells in healthy people across ages. The second PCR ran about 6 to 11 cycles with a sample-barcoded 5' primer and J-beta primers. TCRdb fed the 5' RACE reads into MiXCR, producing one record per CDR3 protein. The sample records roughly 730,000 distinct CDR3 sequences, just over 55% being singletons. The specimen sequenced was blood. The receptor source for this set is a middle-aged man in good health.

The gene calls are TRBV5-1 and TRBJ2-2, with D perhaps matching TRBD1 (5 bases). Germline CDR1 reads SGHRS; CDR2 reads YFSETQ. The CDR3 covers 16 residues. V gave up 4 bases and J gave up 5 bases, with 18 bases separating them. In DNA form, the CDR3 reads TGCGCCAGCAGCAGCAAACTGACAGACAAGACCGGGGAGCTGTTTTTT. Its protein product is CASSSKLTDKTGELFF.

This clonotype has just one count. V usage is TRBV6-5 and J usage is TRBJ2-3, with 14 bases fitting TRBD2. J was trimmed by 6 bases and V by 4 bases; bases with no gene match: 6. In germline, CDR1 is MNHEY, CDR2 SVGAGI. CDR3 length: 16 residues. The CDR3: CASSLGLAGDWDTQYF. DNA of the CDR3: TGTGCCAGCAGTTTGGGACTAGCGGGAGATTGGGATACGCAGTATTTT.

The chain is built from TRBV24-1 and TRBJ2-4; 7 nucleotides align to TRBD1. The J segment lost 3 bases and the V segment lost 9 bases, leaving 1 base of the junction unmatched. Germline CDR1 is KGHDR and CDR2 is SFDVKD. The CDR3 extends over 12 amino acids. The CDR3 DNA follows: TGTGCCACCCGGGACAGCAAAAACATTCAGTACTTC. It encodes CATRDSKNIQYF.

This rearrangement joins TRBV6-2 or TRBV6-3 to TRBJ1-6; TRBD1 is a possible D gene (6 bases). CDR3 size: 14 residues. Looked up from germline, CDR1 is MNHEY and CDR2 is SVGEGT. V gave up 2 bases and J gave up 6 bases, with 8 bases separating them. CDR3: CASSYPGVNSPLHF. The CDR3 region has the DNA TGTGCCAGCAGTTACCCAGGGGTTAATTCACCCCTCCACTTT.

This clonotype was seen a few times. The rearrangement uses TRBV10-3 and TRBJ1-5; the D gene is possibly TRBD1 (5 bases). CDR1 and CDR2 (germline): ENHRY, SYGVKD. Trimming removed 10 bases at V and 2 bases at J, with 15 bases between. CDR3 length: 14 residues. The CDR3 nucleotides are TGTGCCAGTAGGGGCGATCAGGGCAATCAGCCCCAGCATTTT. It translates to CASRGDQGNQPQHF.

The rearrangement uses TRBV9 and TRBJ1-1, with 9 bases aligning to TRBD1. The V gene end was trimmed by 3 bases and the J gene end by 8 bases; junction bases not matched to a gene: 17. The germline V gene encodes CDR1 SGDLS and CDR2 YYNGEE. The CDR3 spans 17 residues. In nucleotides, the CDR3 is TGTGCCAGCAGCGGATTGGGACAGGGAGGGAGAGAAGGAGAAGCTTTCTTT. This sequence encodes CASSGLGQGGREGEAFF.

CDR3 DNA sequence: TGTGCCAGCAGCCAGCTGGGGACAGGGGGTCAGAGGGAGCAGTACTTC. This sequence encodes CASSQLGTGGQREQYF. J is TRBJ2-7 and V is TRBV7-2, with 11 bases fitting TRBD1. The V segment lost 5 bases and the J segment 7 bases; nucleotides outside the gene matches: 13. The CDR3 extends over 16 amino acids. Germline V gene lookup returns CDR1 SGHTA and CDR2 FQGNSA.

This chain uses TRBV7-9 with TRBJ2-1; TRBD2 agrees at 10 bases. The CDR3 runs 16 residues. Germline V gene sequence: CDR1 SEHNR, CDR2 FQNEAQ (reference sequence). V lost 3 bases and J lost 9; bases outside the gene matches: 11. The CDR3 loop is CASSLRTSGTYGEQFF. The CDR3 nucleotides are TGTGCCAGCAGCTTGAGAACTAGCGGGACTTACGGTGAGCAGTTCTTC. Based on the CDR3 plus reference TRBV7-9 and TRBJ2-1, the full variable domain is DTGVSQNPRHKITKRGQNVTFRCDPISEHNRLYWYRQTLGQGPEFLTYFQNEAQLEKSRLLSDRFSAERPKGSFSTLEIQRTEQGDSAMYLCASSLRTSGTYGEQFFGPGTRLTVL.

This clonotype was counted a few times. Here the CDR3 DNA reads TGTGCCAGCAGTTTCACTAGCGGGAGAGGTGAGCAGTACTTC. Protein sequence: CASSFTSGRGEQYF. The rearrangement joins TRBV12-3 or TRBV12-4 to TRBJ2-5; 11 bases line up with TRBD2. The J segment lost 11 bases and the V segment lost 3 bases, leaving 8 bases of the junction unmatched. The CDR3 is 14 residues long.

The rearrangement uses TRBV20-1 and TRBJ2-5; a possible D gene is TRBD2 (7 bases). CDR1 DFQATT and CDR2 SNEGSKA come from the germline V gene (reference sequence). V gave up 6 bases and J gave up 5 bases, with 16 bases separating them. The CDR3 sequence is 13 residues long. The CDR3 DNA reads as TGCAGTGCCCATCCGGGGGGCGGGGAGACCCAGTACTTC. Translated: CSAHPGGGETQYF.

CDR3 sequence (DNA): TGTGCCAGCACCGACATCGTAGGGCATGGCTACACCTTC. As protein: CASTDIVGHGYTF. J is TRBJ1-2 and V is TRBV11-2; no reliable D call. Germline-derived CDR1 and CDR2 are SGHAT and FQNNGV. V was clipped by 7 bases and J by 6 bases, with 15 bases between them. This CDR3 contains 13 residues.

This chain uses TRBV3-1 with TRBJ1-1; TRBD1 matches at 9 bases. CDR1 is LGHDT, CDR2 YNNKEL, per germline (reference sequence). There are 16 residues in the CDR3. With 0 bases clipped from V and 4 bases from J, the junction kept 6 bases outside the gene matches. This CDR3 reads CASSQEAGTGTTEAFF. Here the CDR3 DNA reads TGTGCCAGCAGCCAAGAGGCGGGGACAGGGACCACTGAAGCTTTCTTT.

V usage is TRBV29-1 and J usage is TRBJ2-4; 7 nucleotides line up with TRBD2. The end of the DNA aligns better with TRBJ2-7, so the J call may be wrong. This CDR3 is 16 amino acids long. Germline V CDR1 and CDR2: SQVTM, ANQGSEA. CDR3 protein: CSVELAVGSSTYEQYF. In DNA, the CDR3 is TGCAGCGTAGAGCTAGCGGTTGGGAGTTCAACCTACGAGCAGTACTTC.

This clonotype came up a few times. The J gene is TRBJ2-6, the V gene TRBV6-2 or TRBV6-3; no reliable D call. Trimming removed 1 base at V and 2 bases at J, with 15 bases between. Germline lookup yields CDR1 MNHEY and CDR2 SVGEGT. The CDR3 length is 18 residues. The CDR3 DNA reads TGTGCCAGCAGTTACTTTCAAGGCTCTCCAGCTGGGGCCAACGTCCTGACTTTC. Its translation is CASSYFQGSPAGANVLTF.

The rearrangement joins TRBV2 to TRBJ2-2; TRBD1 matches at 7 bases. Unmatched junction bases numbered 5, after V lost 7 bases and J lost 0 bases. The CDR3 extends over 15 amino acids. CDR1 is SNHLY, CDR2 FYNNEI, per germline. As DNA, the CDR3 is TGTGCCAGCAACCTGGGACAGACGAACACCGGGGAGCTGTTTTTT. Translation gives CASNLGQTNTGELFF.

This clonotype showed up just a few times. This rearrangement joins TRBV3-1 to TRBJ1-2; 9 bases map to TRBD1. The V and J ends lost 4 bases and 6 bases, in that order; junction bases with no gene match: 6. Germline lookup yields CDR1 LGHDT and CDR2 YNNKEL (reference sequence). CDR3 size: 14 residues. CDR3 in amino acids: CASSRSGTGHGYTF. The DNA for the CDR3 is TGTGCCAGCAGCCGATCCGGGACAGGGCATGGCTACACCTTC.

The genes are TRBV29-1 and TRBJ2-4; D gene unclear. V was clipped by 4 bases and J by 2 bases, with 6 bases between them. CDR3 size: 12 residues. Per germline, CDR1 SQVTM and CDR2 ANQGSEA. The CDR3 here is CSVVSTKNIQYF. The CDR3 DNA is TGCAGCGTTGTTAGTACCAAAAACATTCAGTACTTC.

The chain has TRBV29-1 and TRBJ2-5; D not certain. This CDR3 spans 14 amino acids. Deletions cut 4 bases from V and 1 base from J, with 13 bases between. Germline V gives CDR1 SQVTM, CDR2 ANQGSEA. CDR3 sequence reads: CSVGGLWGQETQYF. The CDR3 nucleotides read TGCAGCGTTGGGGGTTTGTGGGGCCAAGAGACCCAGTACTTC.

The chain couples TRBV28 to TRBJ1-6; D is unclear. V was trimmed by 6 bases and J by 6 bases, leaving 6 bases between them. The V gene's germline CDR1 is MDHEN and CDR2 SYDVKM. This CDR3 spans 12 amino acids. CDR3 in amino acids: CASRGANSPLHF. Here the CDR3 DNA reads TGTGCCAGCAGGGGTGCTAATTCACCCCTCCACTTT.

This chain links TRBV27 with TRBJ2-3; TRBD1 or TRBD2 may be the D gene (5 bases each). This CDR3 region has 14 residues. Between the trimmed V and J ends, which lost 3 bases and 2 bases, there was a span of 9 bases. Germline loops: CDR1 MNHEY, CDR2 SMNVEV (reference sequence). CDR3 DNA sequence: TGTGCCAGCAGTTTGGGACCCAACACAGATACGCAGTATTTT. Translated: CASSLGPNTDTQYF.

The genes are TRBV20-1 and TRBJ1-2, with 8 bases fitting TRBD1. CDR1 and CDR2 from the germline V gene are DFQATT and SNEGSKA (reference sequence). The CDR3 is made up of 15 amino acids. The V and J ends lost 0 bases and 4 bases, in that order; junction bases with no gene match: 7. In nucleotides, the CDR3 is TGCAGTGCTAGAGACTCTAACAGGGGGGCCTATGGCTACACCTTC. This translates into CSARDSNRGAYGYTF.

About this clonotype: A much larger clone lies one base from this, so it may be a read error. This rearrangement joins TRBV7-3 to TRBJ2-3, with 9 positions matching TRBD2. Germline V gene sequence: CDR1 SGHTA, CDR2 FQGTGA. The CDR3 length is 16 residues. The chain's CDR3 is CASNLMSGLASDTQYF. The DNA of the CDR3 is TGTGCCAGCAACTTAATGTCGGGACTAGCTTCAGATACGCAGTATTTT.

V and J are TRBV6-5 and TRBJ2-3, with TRBD2 as a possible D gene (6 bases). The CDR3 is 14 amino acids. Germline CDR1 MNHEY, CDR2 SVGAGI. V lost 11 bases and J 1 base, leaving 16 bases between the germline ends. CDR3 nucleotides: TGTGCCGCGAATAGCGGCGTCGGCACAGATACGCAGTATTTT. Its translation is CAANSGVGTDTQYF.

The chain uses TRBV29-1 and TRBJ2-7, with TRBD1 matching 7 bases. The CDR3 spans 11 residues. Trimming removed 7 bases from V and 3 bases from J; junction bases left unmatched: 3. The germline V gene encodes CDR1 SQVTM and CDR2 ANQGSEA. CDR3 DNA: TGCAGCGGACGGGACAGCTACGAGCAGTACTTC. Encoded protein: CSGRDSYEQYF.

This clonotype has only a few counts. This chain links TRBV20-1 with TRBJ2-1; D gene uncertain. Germline loops: CDR1 DFQATT, CDR2 SNEGSKA (reference sequence). The V end was cut by 6 bases, the J end by 5 bases, with 17 bases between. This CDR3 contains 14 residues. The CDR3, as DNA: TGCAGTGCCTTATCCACTTCTTGGAACAATGAGCAGTTCTTC. This sequence encodes CSALSTSWNNEQFF.

This clonotype was observed once. The chain combines TRBV6-2 or TRBV6-3 with TRBJ2-7; TRBD2 matches 8 bases. Germline V gives CDR1 MNHEY, CDR2 SVGEGT. CDR3 size: 16 residues. Germline trimming cut 5 bases from V and 3 bases from J; bases unmatched to any gene: 12. The CDR3 loop is CASSDPLSGGSYEQYF. CDR3 DNA: TGTGCCAGCAGTGACCCCTTGAGCGGGGGAAGCTACGAGCAGTACTTC.

The J gene is TRBJ1-6, the V gene TRBV27, with a possible D match to TRBD1 (6 bases). V was trimmed by 6 bases and J by 4 bases, leaving 16 bases between them. The CDR3 consists of 16 residues. Per germline, CDR1 MNHEY and CDR2 SMNVEV (reference sequence). This CDR3 reads CASSHQGYEYNSPLHF. The CDR3 DNA sequence: TGTGCCAGCAGCCACCAGGGGTACGAATATAATTCACCCCTCCACTTT.

The chain combines TRBV21-1 with TRBJ2-5; the table's D call, TRBD2, has no DNA check behind it. TRBV21-1 has pseudogene status. This CDR3 has 15 residues. CDR3 region: CASSKAPGTNNEQYF. In DNA, the CDR3 is TGTGCCAGCAGCAAAGCGCCCGGGACTAACAATGAGCAGTACTTC.